The source of this T cell receptor beta chain is a study of OX40 agonist ivuxolimab in advanced cancers. Produced via immunoSEQ multiplex PCR; TCRdb's table is partial and in-frame only. The sample holds approximately 99,000 clones, around 94% seen once. Germline V gene data show CDR1 as SGHKS and CDR2 as YYEKEE (reference sequence). V lost 1 base and J lost 1; bases outside the gene matches: 2. The CDR3 runs 15 residues. The TCR was taken from an adult with an advanced solid tumor such as melanoma, head and neck, liver or kidney cancer. The input for sequencing was CD4+ or CD8+ T cells sorted from blood, taken in a trial of the OX40 agonist ivuxolimab. The chain recombines TRBV5-5 with TRBJ1-5; 7 bases are a match to TRBD1. The CDR3 protein is CASSLQGGSNQPQHF. The CDR3 DNA reads as TGTGCCAGCAGCTTGCAGGGGGGGAGCAATCAGCCCCAGCATTTT. The full variable domain, with the rest looked up from reference TRBV5-5 and TRBJ1-5, is DAGVTQSPTHLIKTRGQQVTLRCSPISGHKSVSWYQQVLGQGPQFIFQYYEKEERGRGNFPDRFSARQFPNYSSELNVNALLLGDSALYLCASSLQGGSNQPQHFGDGTRLSIL.